Listed here are 21 T cell receptor beta chains from one sample, sequenced in a study of human T cells and chemical hapten exposure. TCRdb called the RACE reads again in MiXCR, with one record for every CDR3 protein. This sample has approximately 80,000 distinct CDR3 sequences; 7.5% to 9% occur once, and the top ten carry approximately 1.5%. Time point specified: patch test 1, 2 weeks after DPC sensitization. Treatment: therapeutic diphenylcyclopropenone sensitization with weekly scalp DPC. Sequencing used whole blood, obtained in connection with sensitization to the hapten diphenylcyclopropenone (DPC). The receptors derive from a woman aged 25 to 45 with alopecia areata. Some clones in this sample may be carry-over from other donors' samples.

This clonotype was observed a few times. This chain uses TRBV2 with TRBJ2-1, with a tentative D call TRBD2 (8 bases). CDR1 SNHLY and CDR2 FYNNEI come from the germline V gene. V was cut by 6 bases and J by 4 bases, with 31 bases left in between. CDR3 size: 20 residues. CDR3 amino acids: CASSQPGLDPQGGPYNEQFF. CDR3 coding DNA: TGTGCCAGCAGCCAACCGGGACTAGACCCCCAAGGGGGCCCTTACAATGAGCAGTTCTTC. Using reference TRBV2 and TRBJ2-1 for the parts outside the CDR3, the full variable domain is EPEVTQTPSHQVTQMGQEVILRCVPISNHLYFYWYRQILGQKVEFLVSFYNNEISEKSEIFDDQFSVERPDGSNFTLKIRSTKLEDSAMYFCASSQPGLDPQGGPYNEQFFGPGTRLTVL.

This clonotype has at least ten counts. This rearrangement joins TRBV28 to TRBJ1-5, with a tentative D call TRBD1 (5 bases). V gave up 2 bases and J gave up 0 bases, with 8 bases separating them. CDR3 size: 15 residues. Looked up from germline, CDR1 is MDHEN and CDR2 is SYDVKM. This CDR3 is CASSLAGHSNQPQHF. CDR3 nucleotide sequence: TGTGCCAGCAGTTTAGCAGGACATAGCAATCAGCCCCAGCATTTT.

The chain links TRBV30 to TRBJ1-3; D call uncertain. There are 12 residues in the CDR3. V was cut by 5 bases and J by 0 bases, with 5 bases left in between. Per germline, CDR1 GTSNPN and CDR2 SVGIG (reference sequence). The CDR3 DNA reads as TGTGCCTGGGTGCACTCTGGAAACACCATATATTTT. It specifies CAWVHSGNTIYF. The full variable domain, its missing parts supplied by reference TRBV30 and TRBJ1-3, is SQTIHQWPATLVQPVGSPLSLECTVEGTSNPNLYWYRQAAGRGLQLLFYSVGIGQISSEVPQNLSASRPQDRQFILSSKKLLLSDSGFYLCAWVHSGNTIYFGEGSWLTVV.

This chain uses TRBV6-1 with TRBJ1-5; possibly TRBD1 for D (6 bases). V lost 4 bases, J lost 5 bases, and 9 bases lay in between. Germline CDR1 reads MNHNS; CDR2 reads SASEGT. The CDR3 has 13 residues. In DNA form, the CDR3 reads TGTGCCAGCAGTGTGGACAGTCATCAGCCCCAGCATTTT. This gives the protein CASSVDSHQPQHF.

This clonotype has ten or more counts. The rearrangement joins TRBV20-1 to TRBJ1-1; D ambiguous. The germline V gene has CDR1 DFQATT and CDR2 SNEGSKA (reference sequence). The V and J ends lost 3 bases and 7 bases respectively, with 12 bases between them. CDR3 length equals 12 residues. The CDR3 sequence: CSARSPSGEAFF. The CDR3 nucleotides are TGCAGTGCTAGGTCCCCCTCGGGTGAAGCTTTCTTT.

This clonotype was picked up many times. This chain uses TRBV7-6 with TRBJ1-1, with TRBD1 matching over 8 bases. Germline assignment: CDR1 SGHVS and CDR2 FNYEAQ. CDR3 length equals 15 residues. V was clipped by 1 base and J by 2 bases; unmatched bases: 3. This chain's CDR3 is CASSLGTGPNTEAFF. DNA of the CDR3: TGTGCCAGCAGCTTAGGGACAGGGCCCAACACTGAAGCTTTCTTT.

There are many counts of this clonotype. V is TRBV20-1 and J is TRBJ2-3; 8 nucleotides align to TRBD1. Germline CDR1 and CDR2: DFQATT and SNEGSKA (reference sequence). The CDR3 sequence is 17 residues long. The V and J ends lost 0 bases and 3 bases, in that order; junction bases with no gene match: 11. The CDR3 is CSARDPAGRGRTDTQYF. The CDR3 bases are TGCAGTGCTAGAGATCCGGCGGGCAGGGGGCGGACAGATACGCAGTATTTT.

This clonotype was detected only a few times. CDR3 protein: CASTVGVREGNTEAFF. CDR3 nucleotides: TGTGCCAGCACTGTGGGGGTCCGTGAGGGGAACACTGAAGCTTTCTTT. V usage is TRBV2 and J usage is TRBJ1-1; D is perhaps TRBD1 (5 bases). The CDR3 runs to 16 residues. The V gene's germline CDR1 is SNHLY and CDR2 FYNNEI. V lost 7 bases and J lost 1, with 19 bases in between.

This clonotype came up many times. The genes are TRBV12-3 or TRBV12-4 and TRBJ1-5; tentative D call: TRBD1 (6 bases). The CDR3 runs to 15 residues. The V and J ends lost 8 bases and 1 base respectively, with 15 bases between them. The CDR3: CASSGDRRSNQPQHF. CDR3 DNA: TGTGCCAGCTCCGGTGACAGGCGCAGCAATCAGCCCCAGCATTTT.

This clonotype was counted many times. J is TRBJ2-7 and V is TRBV20-1, with TRBD1 identical over 7 bases. The germline gives CDR1 DFQATT, CDR2 SNEGSKA (reference sequence). The V segment lost 3 bases and the J segment 2 bases; nucleotides outside the gene matches: 4. The CDR3 covers 13 residues. The CDR3 loop is CSARRQGTYEQYF. Here the CDR3 DNA reads TGCAGTGCTAGGAGACAGGGAACCTACGAGCAGTACTTC.

This clonotype was found many times. The chain combines TRBV30 with TRBJ1-2; D may be TRBD1 (5 bases). The CDR3 covers 12 residues. Germline CDR1 and CDR2: GTSNPN and SVGIG (reference sequence). The V gene lost 1 base and the J gene lost 2 bases, with 5 bases spanning the gap. The CDR3 DNA sequence: TGTGCCTGGAGTGGACAGAACTATGGCTACACCTTC. Translating gives CAWSGQNYGYTF.

The chain uses TRBV5-1 and TRBJ2-2; D is unresolved. Germline lookup yields CDR1 SGHRS and CDR2 YFSETQ. The CDR3 totals 12 residues. V gave up 5 bases and J gave up 3 bases, with 5 bases separating them. CDR3 sequence (DNA): TGCGCCAGCAGTAAACACACCGGGGAGCTGTTTTTT. Its protein product is CASSKHTGELFF.

The V and J genes are TRBV2 and TRBJ1-1, with 9 positions matching TRBD1. The CDR3 covers 14 residues. V gave up 11 bases and J gave up 2 bases; unmatched junction bases: 9. CDR1 and CDR2 (germline): SNHLY, FYNNEI. CDR3: CAGRPGQGNTEAFF. The CDR3 DNA reads as TGTGCCGGCCGACCGGGACAGGGTAACACTGAAGCTTTCTTT.

This clonotype was seen ten or more times. V gene TRBV20-1 combines with J gene TRBJ1-5, with D maybe TRBD1 (5 bases). Per germline, CDR1 DFQATT and CDR2 SNEGSKA (reference sequence). The V end was cut by 3 bases, the J end by 2 bases, with 14 bases between. The CDR3 totals 15 residues. Written as DNA, the CDR3 is TGCAGTGCTAGGGACACCTTCGGGGGCAATCAGCCCCAGCATTTT. Its translation: CSARDTFGGNQPQHF.

This clonotype was detected many times. The gene calls are TRBV29-1 and TRBJ1-2, with 8 bases aligning to TRBD1. Unmatched junction bases numbered 10, after V lost 7 bases and J lost 6 bases. The germline gives CDR1 SQVTM, CDR2 ANQGSEA. CDR3 length: 13 amino acids. In DNA form, the CDR3 reads TGCAGCGCCCGTATCGGACAGGGAGATGGCTACACCTTC. This encodes CSARIGQGDGYTF.

The chain recombines TRBV30 with TRBJ2-1; 8 bases agree with TRBD1. The CDR3 covers 15 residues. The junction had 9 bases not matched to a gene; V was cut back by 3 bases and J by 5 bases. The germline V gene encodes CDR1 GTSNPN and CDR2 SVGIG (reference sequence). The CDR3 DNA reads TGTGCCTGGAGCCCCTGGCCGACAGGGGACAATGAGCAGTTCTTC. It translates to CAWSPWPTGDNEQFF.

V gene TRBV20-1 combines with J gene TRBJ1-4; D not resolved. The germline gives CDR1 DFQATT, CDR2 SNEGSKA (reference sequence). V lost 3 bases to trimming and J lost 11 bases, with 13 bases between them. This CDR3 is built from 12 residues. In nucleotides, the CDR3 is TGCAGTGCTAGTGAGCCAGGCTGGAAACTGTTTTTT. This translates into CSASEPGWKLFF.

V is TRBV2 and J is TRBJ1-5; D is uncertain. From germline, CDR1 is SNHLY and CDR2 FYNNEI. Trimming stripped 6 bases from V and 4 bases from J, with 10 bases between. The CDR3 loop spans 13 amino acids. The CDR3 DNA reads as TGTGCCAGCAGCGCGGACTCGAATCAGCCCCAGCATTTT. Translating gives CASSADSNQPQHF.

This clonotype has at least ten counts. V and J are TRBV5-1 and TRBJ1-6; TRBD1 matches 7 bases. CDR3 length equals 15 residues. In germline, CDR1 is SGHRS, CDR2 YFSETQ. Trimming took 2 bases from V and 7 from J; bases not matched to a gene: 6. CDR3 nucleotides: TGCGCCAGCAGCTTCGGGACAGCCGACAATTCACCCCTCCACTTT. Translated, it gives CASSFGTADNSPLHF.

CDR3 residues: CASSLGTASGNTIYF. CDR3 coding DNA: TGCGCCAGCAGCCTCGGGACCGCCTCTGGAAACACCATATATTTT. The chain links TRBV5-1 to TRBJ1-3; weak D call: TRBD1 (5 bases). V was clipped by 4 bases and J by 0 bases, with 11 bases between them. Germline assignment: CDR1 SGHRS and CDR2 YFSETQ. This CDR3 region has 15 residues.

This clonotype has a handful of counts. The rearrangement uses TRBV7-9 and TRBJ2-3, with 10 bases lining up with TRBD2. Per germline, CDR1 SEHNR and CDR2 FQNEAQ (reference sequence). This CDR3 has 16 residues. With V trimmed by 3 bases and J by 1 base, 4 bases remained unmatched. Written as DNA, the CDR3 is TGTGCCAGCAGCTTCATAGCGGGGGGAGGCACAGATACGCAGTATTTT. Its translation: CASSFIAGGGTDTQYF. Using reference TRBV7-9 and TRBJ2-3 for the parts outside the CDR3, the full variable domain is DTGVSQNPRHKITKRGQNVTFRCDPISEHNRLYWYRQTLGQGPEFLTYFQNEAQLEKSRLLSDRFSAERPKGSFSTLEIQRTEQGDSAMYLCASSFIAGGGTDTQYFGPGTRLTVL.